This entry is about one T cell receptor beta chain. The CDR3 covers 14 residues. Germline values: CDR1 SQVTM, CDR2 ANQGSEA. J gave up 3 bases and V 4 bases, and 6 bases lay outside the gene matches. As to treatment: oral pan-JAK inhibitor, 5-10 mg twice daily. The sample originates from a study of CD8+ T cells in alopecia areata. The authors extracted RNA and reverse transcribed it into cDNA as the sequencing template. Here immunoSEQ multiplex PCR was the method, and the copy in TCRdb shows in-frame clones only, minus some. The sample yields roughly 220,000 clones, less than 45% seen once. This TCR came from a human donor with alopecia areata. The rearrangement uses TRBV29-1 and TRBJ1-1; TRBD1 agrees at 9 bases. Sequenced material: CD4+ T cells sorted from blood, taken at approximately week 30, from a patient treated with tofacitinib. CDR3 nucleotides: TGCAGCGTTGGAGAGGACAGGGGATACACTGAAGCTTTCTTT. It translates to CSVGEDRGYTEAFF.